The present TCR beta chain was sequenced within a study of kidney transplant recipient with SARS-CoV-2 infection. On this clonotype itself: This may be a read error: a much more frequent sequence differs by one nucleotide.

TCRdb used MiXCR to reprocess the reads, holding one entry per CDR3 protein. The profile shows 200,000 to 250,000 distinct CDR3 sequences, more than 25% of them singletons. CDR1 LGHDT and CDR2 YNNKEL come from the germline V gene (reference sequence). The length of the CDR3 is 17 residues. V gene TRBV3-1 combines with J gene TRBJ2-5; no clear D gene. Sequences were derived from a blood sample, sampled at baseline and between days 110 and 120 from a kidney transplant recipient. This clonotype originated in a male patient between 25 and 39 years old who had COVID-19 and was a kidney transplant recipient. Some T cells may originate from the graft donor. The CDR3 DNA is TGTGCCGGCAGCCTAGTTCCTCCCATTTCTTTCTCTGAGACCCAGTACTTC. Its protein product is CAGSLVPPISFSETQYF.